A single sample gave rise to the 9 T cell receptor beta chains below, sequenced in a study of blood T cells in healthy people across ages (dated by TCRdb to 2014 to 2015). Libraries were constructed by 5' RACE. This sample was sequenced with an Illumina HiSeq 2500. A second PCR of about 6 to 12 cycles was run with a J-beta primer mix and a sample-barcoded 5' primer. The public reads were quality trimmed at Q25 with fastp and then assembled into clones with MiXCR by TCRdb, keeping productive beta chains. All rows with the same CDR3 protein become a single entry with the most common DNA and genes. Across this sample there are 2 million or so distinct CDR3 sequences, with about 50% seen only once. The ten biggest clones cover 2.1% of the sample. The sample comprised blood. Receptor source: a woman aged 40 to 49 in good health.

The chain uses TRBV27 and TRBJ1-6; weak D call: TRBD1 (6 bases). Trimming removed 7 bases at V and 4 bases at J, with 20 bases between. Germline V CDR1 and CDR2: MNHEY, SMNVEV (reference sequence). The CDR3 is made up of 17 amino acids. In nucleotides, the CDR3 is TGTGCCAGCACCTTGAAGGGGGGACCGCGTTATAATTCACCCCTCCACTTT. This encodes CASTLKGGPRYNSPLHF.

The sample holds one count of this clonotype. CDR3 residues: CASSAAGSNSPLHF. DNA of the CDR3: TGTGCCAGCAGCGCCGCAGGGAGTAATTCACCCCTCCACTTT. The chain joins TRBV6-5 to TRBJ1-6; D might be TRBD1 (5 bases). Looked up from germline, CDR1 is MNHEY and CDR2 is SVGAGI. V lost 6 bases to trimming and J lost 6 bases, with 12 bases between them. The CDR3 is 14 amino acids.

This clonotype was seen only a few times. J is TRBJ2-7 and V is TRBV11-2; 11 positions agree with TRBD1. The CDR3 loop spans 16 amino acids. Germline V gene sequence: CDR1 SGHAT, CDR2 FQNNGV. V lost 5 bases, J lost 1 base, and 7 bases stayed unmatched. The CDR3 spells CASSPAGQGVSYEQYF. In nucleotides, the CDR3 is TGTGCCAGCAGCCCAGCGGGACAGGGGGTATCCTACGAGCAGTACTTC.

This clonotype has just a few counts. The chain uses TRBV21-1 and TRBJ1-5. TRBV21-1 is listed as a pseudogene. The CDR3 runs 16 residues. In nucleotides, the CDR3 is TGTGCCAGCAGCAAAGTTAAGGCAAGCCCCAATCAGCCCCAGCATTTT. It encodes CASSKVKASPNQPQHF.

This clonotype was recorded a few times. V gene TRBV12-3 or TRBV12-4 combines with J gene TRBJ2-1, with TRBD2 matching 8 bases. V lost 5 bases to trimming and J lost 5 bases; unmatched junction nucleotides: 8. The CDR3 sequence is 15 residues long. The CDR3 here is CASSQESGGDNEQFF. The CDR3 coding sequence is TGTGCCAGCAGTCAAGAATCGGGGGGGGACAATGAGCAGTTCTTC.

The chain has TRBV6-1 and TRBJ1-4; D not certain. The CDR3 covers 13 residues. Trimming took off 8 bases at V and 3 bases at J, with 10 bases between the two ends. Germline V gene lookup returns CDR1 MNHNS and CDR2 SASEGT. The CDR3 loop reads CASGPDPNEKLFF. The CDR3 nucleotides are TGTGCCAGCGGGCCAGACCCTAATGAAAAACTGTTTTTT.

The chain links TRBV5-1 to TRBJ2-5, with 7 bases matching TRBD1. Per the germline V gene, CDR1 is SGHRS and CDR2 is YFSETQ. V lost 4 bases, J lost 5 bases, and 11 bases stayed unmatched. The CDR3 loop spans 15 amino acids. The CDR3 region is CASSTSQGLVETQYF. The DNA of the CDR3 is TGCGCCAGCAGCACGTCACAGGGGCTTGTCGAGACCCAGTACTTC.

This clonotype was counted between two and nine times. The chain has TRBV5-1 and TRBJ2-5; maybe TRBD2 (5 bases). This CDR3 has 15 residues. V was clipped by 1 base and J by 0 bases, with 10 bases between them. Looked up from germline, CDR1 is SGHRS and CDR2 is YFSETQ. The CDR3 sequence: CASSLFPGNQETQYF. The CDR3 coding sequence is TGCGCCAGCAGCTTGTTCCCGGGAAACCAAGAGACCCAGTACTTC.

The CDR3, as DNA: TGTGCCAGCAGCTTAGATCTGTTTACCGGGGAGCTGTTTTTT. Amino acids: CASSLDLFTGELFF. This chain connects TRBV7-9 to TRBJ2-2; no clear D gene. The V end was cut by 1 base, the J end by 5 bases, with 8 bases between. The CDR3 runs to 14 residues. Per the germline V gene, CDR1 is SEHNR and CDR2 is FQNEAQ (reference sequence).